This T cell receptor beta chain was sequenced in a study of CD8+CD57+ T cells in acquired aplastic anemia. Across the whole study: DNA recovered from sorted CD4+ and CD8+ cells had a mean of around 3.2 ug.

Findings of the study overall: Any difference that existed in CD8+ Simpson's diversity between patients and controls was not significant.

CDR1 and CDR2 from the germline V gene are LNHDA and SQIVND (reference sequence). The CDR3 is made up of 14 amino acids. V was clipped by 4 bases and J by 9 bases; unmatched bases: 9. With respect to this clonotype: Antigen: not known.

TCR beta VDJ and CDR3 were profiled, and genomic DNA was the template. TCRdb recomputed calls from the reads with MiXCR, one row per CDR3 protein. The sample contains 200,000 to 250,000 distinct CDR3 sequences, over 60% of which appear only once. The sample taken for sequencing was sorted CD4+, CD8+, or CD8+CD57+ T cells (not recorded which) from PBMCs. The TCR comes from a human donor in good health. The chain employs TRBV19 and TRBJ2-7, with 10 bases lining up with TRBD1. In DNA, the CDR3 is TGTGCCAGTAGTAACTCCATGCGGGACAGGGGGCAGTACTTC. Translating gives CASSNSMRDRGQYF.